This T cell receptor beta chain was recorded in a study of blood T cell repertoires in COVID-19. This clone showed up just once. V lost 0 bases to trimming and J lost 4 bases; unmatched junction nucleotides: 4. The CDR3 extends over 14 amino acids. Germline assignment: CDR1 SGHTS and CDR2 YDEGEE. Each participant's cohort was designated according to participant-reported clinical history. Authors' processing steps: The assay estimated nucleated cells by amplifying reference gene primers. TCRdb keeps only in-frame clones here, not all; method: immunoSEQ multiplex PCR. V and J calls and clone size are those listed in that table; D and trimming were worked out from the DNA. The table includes some 140,000 clones, about four fifths detected once.

The rearrangement joins TRBV5-8 to TRBJ2-7; 7 nucleotides line up with TRBD2. Input material: PBMCs or T cells enriched from blood (not recorded which). The receptor was isolated from a man aged 50 to 59 who had recovered from COVID-19. DNA of the CDR3: TGTGCCAGCAGCTTGGAGGGAGGGAGGTACGAGCAGTACTTC. This gives the protein CASSLEGGRYEQYF.